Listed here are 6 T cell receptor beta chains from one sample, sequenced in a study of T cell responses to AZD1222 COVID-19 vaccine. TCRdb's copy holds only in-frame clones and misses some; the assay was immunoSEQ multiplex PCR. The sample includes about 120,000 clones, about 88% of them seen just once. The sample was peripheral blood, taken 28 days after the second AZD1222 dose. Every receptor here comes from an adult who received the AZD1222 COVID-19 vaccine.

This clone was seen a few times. As DNA, the CDR3 is TGTGCCAGCAGCTTAGCTCGAGGGGCGAACACTGAAGCTTTCTTT. Translation: CASSLARGANTEAFF. V usage is TRBV7-8 and J usage is TRBJ1-1; D might be TRBD1 (5 bases). In germline, CDR1 is SGHVS, CDR2 FQNEAQ. V gave up 0 bases and J gave up 1 base, with 9 bases separating them. The CDR3 loop spans 15 amino acids.

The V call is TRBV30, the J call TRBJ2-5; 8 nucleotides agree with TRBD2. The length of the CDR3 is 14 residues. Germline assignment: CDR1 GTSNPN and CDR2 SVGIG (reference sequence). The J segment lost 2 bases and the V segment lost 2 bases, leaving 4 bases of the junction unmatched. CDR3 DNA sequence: TGTGCCTGGAGTCTAGGCGGGGGGCAAGAGACCCAGTACTTC. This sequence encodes CAWSLGGGQETQYF.

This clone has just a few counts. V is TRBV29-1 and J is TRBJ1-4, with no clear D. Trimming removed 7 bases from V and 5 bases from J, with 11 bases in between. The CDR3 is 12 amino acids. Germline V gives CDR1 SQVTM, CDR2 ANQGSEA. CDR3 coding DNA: TGCAGCGGGAGGGCCTTCAATGAAAAACTGTTTTTT. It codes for CSGRAFNEKLFF.

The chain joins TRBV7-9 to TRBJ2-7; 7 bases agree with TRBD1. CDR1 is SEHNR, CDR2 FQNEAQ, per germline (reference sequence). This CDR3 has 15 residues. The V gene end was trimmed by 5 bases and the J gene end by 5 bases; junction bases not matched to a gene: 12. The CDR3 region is CASSPPGQPLDEQYF. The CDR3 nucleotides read TGTGCCAGCAGCCCTCCGGGACAGCCTTTGGACGAGCAGTACTTC. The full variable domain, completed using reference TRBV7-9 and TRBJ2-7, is DTGVSQNPRHKITKRGQNVTFRCDPISEHNRLYWYRQTLGQGPEFLTYFQNEAQLEKSRLLSDRFSAERPKGSFSTLEIQRTEQGDSAMYLCASSPPGQPLDEQYFGPGTRLTVT.

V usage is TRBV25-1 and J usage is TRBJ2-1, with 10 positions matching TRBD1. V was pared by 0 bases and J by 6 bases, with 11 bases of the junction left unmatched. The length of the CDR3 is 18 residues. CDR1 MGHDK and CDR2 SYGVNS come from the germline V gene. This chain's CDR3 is CASSEYYERQGARNEQFF. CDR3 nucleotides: TGTGCCAGCAGTGAATATTATGAGAGACAGGGGGCTCGCAATGAGCAGTTCTTC.

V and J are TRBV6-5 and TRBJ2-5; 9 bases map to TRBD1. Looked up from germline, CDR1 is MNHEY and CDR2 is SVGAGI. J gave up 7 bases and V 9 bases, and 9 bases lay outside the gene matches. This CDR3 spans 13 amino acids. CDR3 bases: TGTGCCAGGACGGACAGGGGAATGAGGACCCAGTACTTC. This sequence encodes CARTDRGMRTQYF.